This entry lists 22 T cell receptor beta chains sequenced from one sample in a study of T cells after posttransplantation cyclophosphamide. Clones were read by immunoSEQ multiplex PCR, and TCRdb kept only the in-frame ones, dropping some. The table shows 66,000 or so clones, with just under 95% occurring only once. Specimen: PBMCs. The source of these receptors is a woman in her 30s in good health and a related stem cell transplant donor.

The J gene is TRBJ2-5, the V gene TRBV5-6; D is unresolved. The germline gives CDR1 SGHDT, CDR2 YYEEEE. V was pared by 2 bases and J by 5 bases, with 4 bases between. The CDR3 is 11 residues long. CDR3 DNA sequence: TGTGCCAGCAGCTTAGAGGAGACCCAGTACTTC. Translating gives CASSLEETQYF.

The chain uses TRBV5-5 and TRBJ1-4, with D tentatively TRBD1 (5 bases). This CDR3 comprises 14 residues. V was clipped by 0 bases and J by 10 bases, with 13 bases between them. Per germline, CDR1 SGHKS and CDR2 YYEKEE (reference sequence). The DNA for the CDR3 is TGTGCCAGCAGCTTGGCACAGGCTGACGGAAAACTGTTTTTT. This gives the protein CASSLAQADGKLFF.

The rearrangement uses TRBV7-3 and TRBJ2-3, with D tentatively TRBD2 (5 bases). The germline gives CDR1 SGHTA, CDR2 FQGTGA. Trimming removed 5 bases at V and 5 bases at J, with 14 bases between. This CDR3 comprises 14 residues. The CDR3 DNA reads TGTGCCAGCAGCCCCAGGACTGTCGGAGATACGCAGTATTTT. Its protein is CASSPRTVGDTQYF.

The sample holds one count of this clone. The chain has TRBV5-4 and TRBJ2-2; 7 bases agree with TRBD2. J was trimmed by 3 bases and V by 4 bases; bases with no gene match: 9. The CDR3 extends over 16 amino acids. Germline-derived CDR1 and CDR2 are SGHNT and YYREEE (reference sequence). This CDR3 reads CASSPSTSAYTGELFF. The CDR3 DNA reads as TGTGCCAGCAGCCCGTCCACTAGCGCCTACACCGGGGAGCTGTTTTTT. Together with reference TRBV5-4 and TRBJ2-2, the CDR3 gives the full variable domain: ETGVTQSPTHLIKTRGQQVTLRCSSQSGHNTVSWYQQALGQGPQFIFQYYREEENGRGNFPPRFSGLQFPNYSSELNVNALELDDSALYLCASSPSTSAYTGELFFGEGSRLTVL.

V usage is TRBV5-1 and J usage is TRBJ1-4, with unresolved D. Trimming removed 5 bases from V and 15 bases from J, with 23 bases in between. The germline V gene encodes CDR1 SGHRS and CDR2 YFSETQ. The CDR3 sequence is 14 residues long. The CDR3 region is CASSPADQPRKLFF. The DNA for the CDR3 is TGCGCCAGCAGTCCGGCGGATCAGCCTCGGAAGTTGTTTTTT.

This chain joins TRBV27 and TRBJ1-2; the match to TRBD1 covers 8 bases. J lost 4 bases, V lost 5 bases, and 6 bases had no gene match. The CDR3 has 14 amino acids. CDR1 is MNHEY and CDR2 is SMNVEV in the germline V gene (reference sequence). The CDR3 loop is CASSRQGSSYGYTF. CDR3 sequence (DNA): TGTGCCAGCAGTAGACAGGGGTCTTCCTATGGCTACACCTTC.

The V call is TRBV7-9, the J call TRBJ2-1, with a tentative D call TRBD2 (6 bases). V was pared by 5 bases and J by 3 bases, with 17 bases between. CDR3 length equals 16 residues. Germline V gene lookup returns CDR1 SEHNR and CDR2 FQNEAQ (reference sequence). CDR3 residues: CASSREDYRDYNEQFF. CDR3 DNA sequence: TGTGCCAGCAGCCGAGAGGACTACCGGGACTACAATGAGCAGTTCTTC.

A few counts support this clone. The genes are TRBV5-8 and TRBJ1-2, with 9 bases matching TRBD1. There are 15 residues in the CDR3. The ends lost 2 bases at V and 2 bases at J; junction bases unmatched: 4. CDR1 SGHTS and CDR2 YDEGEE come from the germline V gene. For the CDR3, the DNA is TGTGCCAGCAGCTTACAGGGGGCGATGAACTATGGCTACACCTTC. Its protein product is CASSLQGAMNYGYTF.

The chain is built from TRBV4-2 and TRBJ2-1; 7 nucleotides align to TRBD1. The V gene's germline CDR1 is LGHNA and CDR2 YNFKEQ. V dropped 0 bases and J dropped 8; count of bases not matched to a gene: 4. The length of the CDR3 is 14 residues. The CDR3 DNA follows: TGTGCCAGCAGCCAAGAGGTAGGGGGCCATGAGCAGTTCTTC. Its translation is CASSQEVGGHEQFF.

The CDR3 nucleotides are TGTGCCAGCTCACAAAGTACAGGTGAGAACACTGAAGCTTTCTTT. It specifies CASSQSTGENTEAFF. The gene calls are TRBV18 and TRBJ1-1; D may be TRBD1 (5 bases). Trimming stripped 4 bases from V and 1 base from J, with 13 bases between. Germline lookup yields CDR1 KGHSH and CDR2 LQKENI. This CDR3 region has 15 residues.

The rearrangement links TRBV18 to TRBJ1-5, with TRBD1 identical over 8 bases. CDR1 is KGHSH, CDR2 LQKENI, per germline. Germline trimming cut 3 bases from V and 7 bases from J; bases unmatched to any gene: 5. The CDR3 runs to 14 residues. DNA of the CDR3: TGTGCCAGCTCACCTGATTACAGGGGGCAGCCCCAGCATTTT. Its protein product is CASSPDYRGQPQHF.

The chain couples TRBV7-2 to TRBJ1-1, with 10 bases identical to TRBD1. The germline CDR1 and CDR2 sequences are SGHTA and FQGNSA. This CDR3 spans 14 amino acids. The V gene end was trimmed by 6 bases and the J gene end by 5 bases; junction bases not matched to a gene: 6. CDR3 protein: CASRNGQGGTEAFF. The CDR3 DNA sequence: TGTGCCAGCAGGAACGGACAGGGGGGGACTGAAGCTTTCTTT.

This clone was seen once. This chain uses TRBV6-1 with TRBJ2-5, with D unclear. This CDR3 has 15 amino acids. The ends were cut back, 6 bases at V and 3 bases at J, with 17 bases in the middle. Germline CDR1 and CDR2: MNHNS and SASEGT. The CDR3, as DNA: TGTGCCAGCAGGGGCCGTTTCGCGGCCGAAGAGACCCAGTACTTC. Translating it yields CASRGRFAAEETQYF.

Here the CDR3 DNA reads TGTGCCGTAGCGGGGTCCCCCTACAATGAGCAGTTCTTC. Translation gives CAVAGSPYNEQFF. The chain carries TRBV10-3 and TRBJ2-1; 8 bases fit TRBD2. The CDR3 is made up of 13 amino acids. Germline V gene sequence: CDR1 ENHRY, CDR2 SYGVKD. The ends lost 11 bases at V and 2 bases at J; junction bases unmatched: 5.

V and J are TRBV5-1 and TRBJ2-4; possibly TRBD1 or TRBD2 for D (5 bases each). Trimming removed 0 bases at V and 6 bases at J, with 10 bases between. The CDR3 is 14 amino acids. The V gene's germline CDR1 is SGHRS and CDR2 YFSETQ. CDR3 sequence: CASSLGGDRNIQYF. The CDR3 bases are TGCGCCAGCAGCTTGGGAGGGGATAGAAACATTCAGTACTTC. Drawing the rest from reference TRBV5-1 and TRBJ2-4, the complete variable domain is KAGVTQTPRYLIKTRGQQVTLSCSPISGHRSVSWYQQTPGQGLQFLFEYFSETQRNKGNFPGRFSGRQFSNSRSEMNVSTLELGDSALYLCASSLGGDRNIQYFGAGTRLSVL.

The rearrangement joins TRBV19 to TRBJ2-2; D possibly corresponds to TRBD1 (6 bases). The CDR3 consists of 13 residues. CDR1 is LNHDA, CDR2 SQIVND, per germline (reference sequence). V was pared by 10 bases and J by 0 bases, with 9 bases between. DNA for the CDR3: TGTGCCACTACAGGGACGAACACCGGGGAGCTGTTTTTT. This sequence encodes CATTGTNTGELFF.

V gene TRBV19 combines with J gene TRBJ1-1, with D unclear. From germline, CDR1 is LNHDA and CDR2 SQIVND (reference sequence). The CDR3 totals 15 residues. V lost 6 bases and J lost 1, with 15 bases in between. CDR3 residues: CASSSGLTGNTEAFF. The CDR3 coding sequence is TGTGCCAGTAGCTCGGGCCTAACGGGGAACACTGAAGCTTTCTTT.

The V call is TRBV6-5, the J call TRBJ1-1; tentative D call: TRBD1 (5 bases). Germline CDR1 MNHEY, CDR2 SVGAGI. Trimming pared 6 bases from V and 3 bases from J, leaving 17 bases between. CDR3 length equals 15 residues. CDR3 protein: CASRRTDRLYTEAFF. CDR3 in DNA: TGTGCCAGCAGAAGAACCGACAGACTCTACACTGAAGCTTTCTTT.

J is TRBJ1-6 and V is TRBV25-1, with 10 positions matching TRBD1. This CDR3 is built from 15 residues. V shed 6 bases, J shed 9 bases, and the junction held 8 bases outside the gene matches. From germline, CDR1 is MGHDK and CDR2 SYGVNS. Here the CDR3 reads CASSPTGGIVSPLHF. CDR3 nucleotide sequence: TGTGCCAGCAGCCCGACAGGGGGCATTGTTTCACCCCTCCACTTT.

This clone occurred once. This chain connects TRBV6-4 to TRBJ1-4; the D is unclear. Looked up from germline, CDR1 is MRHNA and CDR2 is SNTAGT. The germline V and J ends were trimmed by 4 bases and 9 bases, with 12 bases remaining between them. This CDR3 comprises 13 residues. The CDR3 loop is CASSVELEQKLFF. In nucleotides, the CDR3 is TGTGCCAGCAGTGTTGAATTAGAGCAAAAACTGTTTTTT.

This CDR3 is CASSYRGLSNQPQHF. The CDR3 nucleotides are TGTGCCAGCAGTTATAGGGGGCTTAGCAATCAGCCCCAGCATTTT. The chain combines TRBV6-5 with TRBJ1-5, with 7 bases that match TRBD1. J was trimmed by 0 bases and V by 3 bases; bases with no gene match: 2. Germline V gene data show CDR1 as MNHEY and CDR2 as SVGAGI. This CDR3 is built from 15 residues.

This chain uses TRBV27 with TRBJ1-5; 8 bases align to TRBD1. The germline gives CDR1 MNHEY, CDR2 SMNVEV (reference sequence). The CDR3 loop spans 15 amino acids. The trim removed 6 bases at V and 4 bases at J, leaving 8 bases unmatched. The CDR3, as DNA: TGTGCCAGCAGCCAAGGACAGGGAAGGAATCAGCCCCAGCATTTT. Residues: CASSQGQGRNQPQHF.